This TCR beta chain was captured in a study of neoadjuvant nivolumab and ipilimumab in lung cancer. Notes on the study in general: From pretherapy to surgery, tumor richness and clonality rose with dual therapy. Resected tumors had greater TCR richness and clonality than uninvolved lung. Resected-tumor TCR richness correlated positively with pretherapy blood richness.

Trimming removed 7 bases from V and 6 bases from J, with 18 bases in between. Germline assignment: CDR1 SGDLS and CDR2 YYNGEE. This CDR3 has 14 amino acids. The table lists this clone with a count of one. Its matching antigen is unknown. Sequenced by immunoSEQ multiplex PCR; TCRdb stores in-frame clones only, minus some. The data show 9,500 to 10,000 clones, 77% seen once. This TCR was recovered from an adult with non-small cell lung cancer. Some clones in this sample may be carry-over from other donors' samples. The chain is built from TRBV9 and TRBJ2-3; either TRBD1 or TRBD2 may fit D (5 bases each). The sample was tumor tissue, taken after neoadjuvant nivolumab, alone or with ipilimumab, at or shortly before surgery. Written as DNA, the CDR3 is TGTGCCAGCTGCCGGGACCTAGACTTGGATACGCAGTATTTT. Translating it yields CASCRDLDLDTQYF.